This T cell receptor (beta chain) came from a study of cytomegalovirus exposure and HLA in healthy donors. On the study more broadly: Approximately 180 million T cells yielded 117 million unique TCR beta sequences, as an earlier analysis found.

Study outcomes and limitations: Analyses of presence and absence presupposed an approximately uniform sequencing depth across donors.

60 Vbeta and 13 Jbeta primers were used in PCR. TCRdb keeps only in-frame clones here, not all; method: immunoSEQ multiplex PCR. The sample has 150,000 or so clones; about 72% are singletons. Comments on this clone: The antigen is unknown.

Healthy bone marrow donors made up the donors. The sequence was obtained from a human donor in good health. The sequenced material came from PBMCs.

CDR3 region: CASSVQGLETQYF. CDR3 DNA: TGTGCCAGCAGCGTACAGGGGCTTGAGACCCAGTACTTC. The gene calls are TRBV7-6 and TRBJ2-5; 7 bases are a match to TRBD1. CDR3 length: 13 amino acids. V gave up 5 bases and J gave up 5 bases; unmatched junction bases: 5. Germline assignment: CDR1 SGHVS and CDR2 FNYEAQ.